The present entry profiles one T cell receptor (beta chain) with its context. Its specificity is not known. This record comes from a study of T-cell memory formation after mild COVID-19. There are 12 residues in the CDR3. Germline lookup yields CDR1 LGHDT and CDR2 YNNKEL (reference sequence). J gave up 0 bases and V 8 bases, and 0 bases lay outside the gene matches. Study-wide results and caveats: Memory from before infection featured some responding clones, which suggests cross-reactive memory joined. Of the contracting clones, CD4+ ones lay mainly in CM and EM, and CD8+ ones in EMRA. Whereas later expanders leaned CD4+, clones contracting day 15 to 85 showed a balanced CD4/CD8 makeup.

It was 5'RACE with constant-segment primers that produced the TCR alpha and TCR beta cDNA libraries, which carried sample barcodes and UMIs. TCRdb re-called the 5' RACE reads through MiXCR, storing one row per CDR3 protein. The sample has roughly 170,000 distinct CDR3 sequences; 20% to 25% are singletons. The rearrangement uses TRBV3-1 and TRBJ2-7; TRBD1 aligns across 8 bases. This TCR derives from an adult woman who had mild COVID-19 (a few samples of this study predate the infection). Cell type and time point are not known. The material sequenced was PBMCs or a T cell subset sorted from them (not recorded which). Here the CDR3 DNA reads TGTGCCAGCGGACAGGGCTCCTACGAGCAGTACTTC. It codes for CASGQGSYEQYF.